The T cell receptor beta chain described here comes from a study of blood T cell repertoires in COVID-19. With V trimmed by 5 bases and J by 7 bases, 8 bases remained unmatched. Germline-derived CDR1 and CDR2 are SGHTA and FQGTGA. This CDR3 spans 16 amino acids. Libraries were prepared by immunoSEQ multiplex PCR; TCRdb keeps only in-frame clonotypes and omits some of them. Of 45,000 to 75,000 clones in the sample, roughly 88% are singletons; the top ten hold approximately 4.8%. The receptor's source is a man between 60 and 75 years old with acute or convalescent COVID-19. Sample: peripheral blood. V is TRBV7-3 and J is TRBJ2-1; 13 nucleotides align to TRBD2. The CDR3 sequence: CASSTTGTSGKNEQFF. In nucleotides, the CDR3 is TGTGCCAGCAGCACGACCGGGACTAGCGGGAAAAATGAGCAGTTCTTC.